This entry concerns a single TCR beta chain. Its target is unknown. CDR3 length: 14 residues. Per the germline V gene, CDR1 is MNHEY and CDR2 is SMNVEV (reference sequence). The V and J ends lost 4 bases and 2 bases respectively, with 12 bases between them. Everyone who donated was a healthy bone marrow donor. This entry is derived from a study of cytomegalovirus exposure and HLA in healthy donors. About the research overall: HLA-typed donors were the source of approximately 80 million unique TCRs held in an early data release.

The PCR contained 60 Vbeta and 13 Jbeta primers. Sequenced by immunoSEQ multiplex PCR; TCRdb stores in-frame clones only, minus some. Among 120,000 or so clones listed, approximately 83% were seen once. Study-wide points: Analyses of presence/absence relied on an assumption of roughly uniform sequencing depth across donors. Donor immune exposure was known only as CMV serostatus.

The sample comprised PBMCs. The chain combines TRBV27 with TRBJ2-7; the D is unclear. The clonotype originates from a woman in her 40s in good health and CMV-seropositive. The CDR3 loop is CASSSYSSAYEQYF. For the CDR3, the DNA is TGTGCCAGCAGTTCCTATTCGAGTGCCTACGAGCAGTACTTC.